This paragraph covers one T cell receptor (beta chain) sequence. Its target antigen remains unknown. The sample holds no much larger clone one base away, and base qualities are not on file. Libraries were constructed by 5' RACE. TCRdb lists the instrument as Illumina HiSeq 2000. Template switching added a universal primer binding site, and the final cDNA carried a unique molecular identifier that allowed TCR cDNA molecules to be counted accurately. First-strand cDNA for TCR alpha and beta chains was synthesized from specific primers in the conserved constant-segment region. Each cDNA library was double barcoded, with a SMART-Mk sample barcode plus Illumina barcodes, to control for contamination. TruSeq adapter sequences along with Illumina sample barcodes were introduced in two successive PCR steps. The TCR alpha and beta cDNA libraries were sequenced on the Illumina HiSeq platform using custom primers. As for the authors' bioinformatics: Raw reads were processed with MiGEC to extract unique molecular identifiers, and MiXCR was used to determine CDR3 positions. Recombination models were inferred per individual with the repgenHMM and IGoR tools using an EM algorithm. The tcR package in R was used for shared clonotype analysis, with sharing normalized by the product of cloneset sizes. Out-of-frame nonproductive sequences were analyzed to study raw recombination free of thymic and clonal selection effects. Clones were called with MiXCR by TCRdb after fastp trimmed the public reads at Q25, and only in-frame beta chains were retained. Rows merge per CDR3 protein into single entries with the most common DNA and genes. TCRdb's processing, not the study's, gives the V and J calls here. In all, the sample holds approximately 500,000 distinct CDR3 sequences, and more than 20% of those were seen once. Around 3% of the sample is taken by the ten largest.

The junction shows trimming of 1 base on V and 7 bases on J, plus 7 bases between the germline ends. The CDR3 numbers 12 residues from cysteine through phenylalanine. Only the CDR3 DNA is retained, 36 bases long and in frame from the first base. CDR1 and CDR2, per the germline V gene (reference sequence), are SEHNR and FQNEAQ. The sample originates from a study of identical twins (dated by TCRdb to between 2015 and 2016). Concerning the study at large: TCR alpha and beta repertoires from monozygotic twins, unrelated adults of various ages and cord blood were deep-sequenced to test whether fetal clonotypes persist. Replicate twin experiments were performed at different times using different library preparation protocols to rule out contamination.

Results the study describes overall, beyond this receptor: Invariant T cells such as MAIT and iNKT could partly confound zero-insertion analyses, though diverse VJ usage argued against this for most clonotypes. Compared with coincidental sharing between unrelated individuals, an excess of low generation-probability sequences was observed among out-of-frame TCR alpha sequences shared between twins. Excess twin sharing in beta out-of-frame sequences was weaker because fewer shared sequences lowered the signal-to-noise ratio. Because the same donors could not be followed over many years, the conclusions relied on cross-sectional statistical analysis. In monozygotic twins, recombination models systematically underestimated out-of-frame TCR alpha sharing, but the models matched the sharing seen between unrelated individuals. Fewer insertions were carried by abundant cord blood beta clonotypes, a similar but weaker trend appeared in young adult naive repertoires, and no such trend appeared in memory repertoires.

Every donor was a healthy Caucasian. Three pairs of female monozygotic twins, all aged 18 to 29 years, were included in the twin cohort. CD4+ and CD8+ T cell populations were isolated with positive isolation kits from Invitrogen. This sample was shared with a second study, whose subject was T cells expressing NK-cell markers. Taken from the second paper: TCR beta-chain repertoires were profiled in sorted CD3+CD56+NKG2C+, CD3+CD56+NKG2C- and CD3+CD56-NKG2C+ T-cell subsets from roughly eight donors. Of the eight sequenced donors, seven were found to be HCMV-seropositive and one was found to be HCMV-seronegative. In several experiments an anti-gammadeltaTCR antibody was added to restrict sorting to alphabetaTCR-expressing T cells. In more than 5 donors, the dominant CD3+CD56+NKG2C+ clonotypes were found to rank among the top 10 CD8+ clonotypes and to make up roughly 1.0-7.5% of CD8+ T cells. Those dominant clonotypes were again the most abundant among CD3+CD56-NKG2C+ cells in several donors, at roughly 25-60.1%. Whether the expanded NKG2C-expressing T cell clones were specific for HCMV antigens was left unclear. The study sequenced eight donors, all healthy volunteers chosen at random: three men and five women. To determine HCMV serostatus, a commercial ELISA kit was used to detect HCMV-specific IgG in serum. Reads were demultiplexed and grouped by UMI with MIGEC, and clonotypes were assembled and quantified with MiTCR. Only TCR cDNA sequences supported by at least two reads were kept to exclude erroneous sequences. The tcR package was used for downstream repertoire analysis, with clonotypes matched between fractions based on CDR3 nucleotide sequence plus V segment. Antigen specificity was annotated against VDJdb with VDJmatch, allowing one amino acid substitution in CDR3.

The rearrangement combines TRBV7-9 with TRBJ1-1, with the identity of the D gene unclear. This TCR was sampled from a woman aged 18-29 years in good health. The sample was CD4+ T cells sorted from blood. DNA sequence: TGTGCCAGCAGCTTAGTGCCAGGTGAAGCTTTCTTT. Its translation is CASSLVPGEAFF.